The 10 T cell receptor beta chains in this list originate from one sample, sequenced in a study of cytomegalovirus exposure and HLA in healthy donors. PCR amplification relied on 60 Vbeta primers (plus 13 Jbeta primers). Here immunoSEQ multiplex PCR was the method, and the copy in TCRdb shows in-frame clones only, minus some. Altogether 100,000 or so clones are present, 73% being singletons, with the ten largest covering roughly 3.5%. What was sequenced was PBMCs. Source of these receptors: a man aged 35 to 55 in good health and CMV-seronegative.

This chain joins TRBV10-3 and TRBJ2-3, with 7 bases that match TRBD1. This CDR3 spans 15 amino acids. Germline values: CDR1 ENHRY, CDR2 SYGVKD. The junction had 7 bases not matched to a gene; V was cut back by 6 bases and J by 1 base. Here the CDR3 DNA reads TGTGCCATCAGACCTGACAGGGATCGCACAGATACGCAGTATTTT. As protein: CAIRPDRDRTDTQYF.

The genes are TRBV7-9 and TRBJ2-7; D gene uncertain. The V and J ends lost 3 bases and 0 bases respectively, with 9 bases between them. Germline-derived CDR1 and CDR2 are SEHNR and FQNEAQ (reference sequence). This CDR3 contains 14 residues. In DNA, the CDR3 is TGTGCCAGCAGCTTCAGGTATAACTCCTACGAGCAGTACTTC. Translation gives CASSFRYNSYEQYF.

The CDR3 DNA reads TGTGCCAGCAGTGAAAGCCAGGGTATAGGCTACACCTTC. Translating it yields CASSESQGIGYTF. V usage is TRBV25-1 and J usage is TRBJ1-2, with D maybe TRBD1 (5 bases). V lost 2 bases, J lost 8 bases, and 12 bases lay in between. CDR1 is MGHDK and CDR2 is SYGVNS in the germline V gene. The CDR3 is 13 residues long.

The J gene is TRBJ1-4, the V gene TRBV6-1, with a tentative D call TRBD1 (5 bases). The V gene lost 10 bases and the J gene lost 8 bases, with 11 bases spanning the gap. Germline V gene sequence: CDR1 MNHNS, CDR2 SASEGT. The length of the CDR3 is 11 residues. The CDR3 DNA sequence: TGTGCCATCCGCGGGGGAGAAAAACTGTTTTTT. It encodes CAIRGGEKLFF.

The chain is built from TRBV5-4 and TRBJ2-7, with TRBD2 matching over 9 bases. The V gene's germline CDR1 is SGHNT and CDR2 YYREEE (reference sequence). Trimming took 5 bases from V and 0 from J; bases not matched to a gene: 6. This CDR3 comprises 15 residues. The CDR3 sequence is CASSHAGGSSYEQYF. CDR3 DNA: TGTGCCAGCAGTCATGCGGGGGGGAGCTCCTACGAGCAGTACTTC. The complete variable domain, with remaining parts taken from reference TRBV5-4 and TRBJ2-7, reads ETGVTQSPTHLIKTRGQQVTLRCSSQSGHNTVSWYQQALGQGPQFIFQYYREEENGRGNFPPRFSGLQFPNYSSELNVNALELDDSALYLCASSHAGGSSYEQYFGPGTRLTVT.

The J gene is TRBJ2-1, the V gene TRBV6-1; 10 bases fit TRBD2. This CDR3 spans 12 amino acids. Germline-derived CDR1 and CDR2 are MNHNS and SASEGT. The V segment lost 3 bases and the J segment 15 bases; nucleotides outside the gene matches: 5. The chain's CDR3 is CASSELAGAGFF. As DNA, the CDR3 is TGTGCCAGCAGTGAGCTAGCGGGGGCGGGGTTCTTC.

Only one count was recorded for this clone. The rearrangement links TRBV5-5 to TRBJ1-1; D is unresolved. CDR1 is SGHKS and CDR2 is YYEKEE in the germline V gene (reference sequence). Trimming removed 4 bases from V and 1 base from J, with 11 bases in between. The CDR3 loop spans 14 amino acids. CDR3 nucleotide sequence: TGTGCCAGCAGCCCCGGGGTGGAGAACACTGAAGCTTTCTTT. Amino acids: CASSPGVENTEAFF.

The CDR3 loop is CASLRTDTQYF. For the CDR3, the DNA is TGTGCCAGCCTTCGGACAGATACGCAGTATTTT. J is TRBJ2-3 and V is TRBV2, with D hard to call. CDR1 is SNHLY, CDR2 FYNNEI, per germline. The CDR3 has 11 residues. Trimming took off 8 bases at V and 3 bases at J, with 6 bases between the two ends.

The chain combines TRBV2 with TRBJ1-1, with a tentative D call TRBD1 (6 bases). Germline V CDR1 and CDR2: SNHLY, FYNNEI. This CDR3 has 13 residues. V gave up 5 bases and J gave up 1 base, with 8 bases separating them. The CDR3 loop reads CASSWDKNTEAFF. CDR3 in DNA: TGTGCCAGCAGTTGGGACAAGAACACTGAAGCTTTCTTT.

This clone was seen more than once but under ten times. This rearrangement joins TRBV7-9 to TRBJ2-7; possible D gene TRBD2, 6 bases. The CDR3 sequence is 14 residues long. Germline CDR1 reads SEHNR; CDR2 reads FQNEAQ (reference sequence). Trimming shortened V by 2 bases and J by 0 bases, and 8 bases separated the two germline ends. The CDR3 region has the DNA TGTGCCAGCAGCTTAATGGAGGGCTCCTACGAGCAGTACTTC. Translated, it gives CASSLMEGSYEQYF.